Listed below are T cell receptor beta chains from one sample, sequenced in a study of shared clonotypes between healthy human individuals. The data were produced by immunoSEQ multiplex PCR, yet TCRdb's version contains in-frame clones alone and is incomplete. The sample yields a few million clones, roughly 92% seen once. The specimen was naive CD4+ T cells sorted from blood. The receptors stem from a man aged 18 to 29 in good health. The CDR3 runs from the conserved cysteine through the conserved F or W. The D gene is left open where the match is weak. The size field is filled for only some rows; it gives once, few, many or a size class.

j_gene: TRBJ1-1
v_gene: TRBV28
abundance: few
d_gene: -
CDR3nt: TGTGCCAGCAGTTTCAGGGGCGGGAGTGAAGCTTTCTTT
CDR3aa: CASSFRGGSEAFF

j_gene: TRBJ1-2
v_gene: TRBV5-1
abundance: -
d_gene: -
CDR3nt: TGCGCCAGCAGCCATCTCGACTATGGCTACACCTTC
CDR3aa: CASSHLDYGYTF

j_gene: TRBJ1-5
v_gene: TRBV18
abundance: -
d_gene: TRBD1
CDR3nt: TGTGCCAGCTCACCGGGACAGTCCTTTAATCAGCCCCAGCATTTT
CDR3aa: CASSPGQSFNQPQHF

j_gene: TRBJ2-7
v_gene: TRBV30
abundance: -
d_gene: -
CDR3nt: TGTGCCTGGAGTGGGCGGGTCGAGCAGTACTTC
CDR3aa: CAWSGRVEQYF

j_gene: TRBJ2-7
v_gene: TRBV7-6
abundance: -
d_gene: -
CDR3nt: TGTGCCAGCAGCTTAGATCTGTGGGGCTTGGACTTC
CDR3aa: CASSLDLWGLDF

j_gene: TRBJ1-4
v_gene: TRBV19
abundance: -
d_gene: -
CDR3nt: TGTGCCAGTAGTACCCGGGCGCGGGGGGATACTAATGAAAAACTGTTTTTT
CDR3aa: CASSTRARGDTNEKLFF

j_gene: TRBJ2-7
v_gene: TRBV5-1
abundance: -
d_gene: -
CDR3nt: TGCGCCAGCAGCTTGGATAGGTGGTCCTACGAGCAGTACTTC
CDR3aa: CASSLDRWSYEQYF

j_gene: TRBJ1-2
v_gene: TRBV6-1
abundance: -
d_gene: TRBD1
CDR3nt: TGTGCCAGCAGTGACTTTTTCGGCCGGGACAGGGGCTCATACTATGGCTACACCTTC
CDR3aa: CASSDFFGRDRGSYYGYTF

j_gene: TRBJ2-3
v_gene: TRBV19
abundance: -
d_gene: TRBD2
CDR3nt: TGTGCCAGTAGTATAAGAGCGGGAGCTGCAGATACGCAGTATTTT
CDR3aa: CASSIRAGAADTQYF

j_gene: TRBJ1-1
v_gene: TRBV6-5
abundance: -
d_gene: -
CDR3nt: TGTGCCAGCAGTTCAGACACTGAAGCTTTCTTT
CDR3aa: CASSSDTEAFF

j_gene: TRBJ2-1
v_gene: TRBV11-2
abundance: -
d_gene: TRBD1
CDR3nt: TGTGCCAGCAGCAGAAGCCCCGGGACAGGGTATGGTGAGCAGTTCTTC
CDR3aa: CASSRSPGTGYGEQFF

j_gene: TRBJ2-6
v_gene: TRBV5-1
abundance: -
d_gene: -
CDR3nt: TGCGCCAGCAGCTTGACGAGCCCCCGAAGCTCTGGGGCCAACGTCCTGACTTTC
CDR3aa: CASSLTSPRSSGANVLTF

j_gene: TRBJ2-3
v_gene: TRBV5-4
abundance: -
d_gene: TRBD2
CDR3nt: TGTGCCAGCAGCTTCCGGACTAGCGGGGGGACAGATACGCAGTATTTT
CDR3aa: CASSFRTSGGTDTQYF

j_gene: TRBJ1-2
v_gene: TRBV28
abundance: -
d_gene: -
CDR3nt: TGTGCCAGCAGTTCGGCTGGGTCCAACTATGGCTACACCTTC
CDR3aa: CASSSAGSNYGYTF

j_gene: TRBJ2-3
v_gene: TRBV5-1
abundance: -
d_gene: -
CDR3nt: TGCGCCAGCAGCTCCGAGGGCACAGATACGCAGTATTTT
CDR3aa: CASSSEGTDTQYF